Each of the 30 T cell receptor beta chains below was sequenced from the same sample in a study of pediatric ulcerative colitis. The protocol was immunoSEQ multiplex PCR, while the TCRdb copy is restricted to in-frame clones and leaves out a portion. The sample includes 20,000 to 30,000 clones, roughly 70% seen only once; the top ten take under 10%. The rectum was sampled with one to two pinch biopsies at colonoscopy. The sample comprised gut tissue. The receptors shown here come from a boy aged 5-17 years with severe ulcerative colitis.

J is TRBJ2-5 and V is TRBV6-5; maybe TRBD2 (6 bases). Germline CDR1 and CDR2: MNHEY and SVGAGI. This CDR3 contains 15 residues. Trimming removed 0 bases from V and 5 bases from J, with 13 bases in between. This CDR3 is CASSYSAGRVETQYF. CDR3 DNA sequence: TGTGCCAGCAGTTACTCGGCGGGAAGGGTCGAGACCCAGTACTTC.

This clone was observed a few times. The chain carries TRBV28 and TRBJ1-2; TRBD1 might be the D (5 bases). V was trimmed by 2 bases and J by 0 bases, leaving 10 bases between them. The length of the CDR3 is 15 residues. CDR1 is MDHEN, CDR2 SYDVKM, per germline. The CDR3 coding sequence is TGTGCCAGCAGTTTAGGGGCCGCAGCTAACTATGGCTACACCTTC. This codes for CASSLGAAANYGYTF.

The J gene is TRBJ1-5, the V gene TRBV15, with no clear D. Germline CDR1 LNHNV, CDR2 YYDKDF (reference sequence). The CDR3 is 14 amino acids. V lost 0 bases and J lost 6, with 9 bases in between. The CDR3 DNA is TGTGCCACCAGCAGAGATCCGGCAGGTCAGCCCCAGCATTTT. Its translation is CATSRDPAGQPQHF.

This clone is a singleton in its sample. The V call is TRBV2, the J call TRBJ2-7; no definite D call. The CDR3 runs 17 residues. The ends were cut back, 1 base at V and 1 base at J, with 17 bases in the middle. CDR1 is SNHLY, CDR2 FYNNEI, per germline. CDR3 nucleotide sequence: TGTGCCAGCAGTGAAGATGATGGGCGCCCCCCTTCCTACGAGCAGTACTTC. As protein: CASSEDDGRPPSYEQYF.

This clone is medium-sized in the sample. The chain uses TRBV7-6 and TRBJ2-7; 11 positions agree with TRBD2. The CDR3 loop spans 16 amino acids. CDR1 is SGHVS, CDR2 FNYEAQ, per germline. V was pared by 5 bases and J by 2 bases, with 8 bases of the junction left unmatched. The CDR3 sequence: CASSTAGTSGTYEQYF. CDR3 in DNA: TGTGCCAGCAGCACAGCCGGGACTAGCGGAACCTACGAGCAGTACTTC.

The gene calls are TRBV13 and TRBJ2-1, with 7 bases fitting TRBD2. This CDR3 has 16 residues. The V gene end was trimmed by 5 bases and the J gene end by 2 bases; junction bases not matched to a gene: 9. Germline lookup yields CDR1 PRHDT and CDR2 FYEKMQ (reference sequence). The CDR3 sequence is CASSPLADFTYNEQFF. DNA for the CDR3: TGTGCCAGCAGCCCGCTAGCGGATTTTACCTACAATGAGCAGTTCTTC.

The chain links TRBV5-6 to TRBJ1-1; TRBD1 matches 8 bases. Per the germline V gene, CDR1 is SGHDT and CDR2 is YYEEEE. This CDR3 is built from 16 residues. The V gene end was trimmed by 2 bases and the J gene end by 1 base; junction bases not matched to a gene: 7. Written as DNA, the CDR3 is TGTGCCAGCAGCTTACCCACAGGGGGGAAGAACACTGAAGCTTTCTTT. Its translation: CASSLPTGGKNTEAFF.

The genes are TRBV19 and TRBJ2-3, with D possibly being TRBD2 (5 bases). V was pared by 7 bases and J by 0 bases, with 20 bases between. This CDR3 is 17 amino acids long. CDR1 is LNHDA and CDR2 is SQIVND in the germline V gene (reference sequence). The CDR3, as DNA: TGTGCCAGTACTGATCCCCGATCTAGCTTAAGCACAGATACGCAGTATTTT. It specifies CASTDPRSSLSTDTQYF.

The chain joins TRBV6-4 to TRBJ2-2, with TRBD2 as a possible D gene (5 bases). The CDR3 loop spans 17 amino acids. The V end was cut by 3 bases, the J end by 5 bases, with 19 bases between. The germline gives CDR1 MRHNA, CDR2 SNTAGT. Written as DNA, the CDR3 is TGTGCCAGCAGTGAGGTTTGGGCTAGCAGGTTGACCGGGGAGCTGTTTTTT. It specifies CASSEVWASRLTGELFF.

The V and J genes are TRBV9 and TRBJ2-3; the match to TRBD2 covers 7 bases. The CDR3 loop spans 14 amino acids. J was trimmed by 6 bases and V by 2 bases; bases with no gene match: 6. The germline CDR1 and CDR2 sequences are SGDLS and YYNGEE. CDR3 sequence: CASSVSRERDTQYF. CDR3 bases: TGTGCCAGCAGCGTGTCGCGGGAGCGCGATACGCAGTATTTT.

The chain uses TRBV7-6 and TRBJ1-2; D is perhaps TRBD1 (6 bases). With 5 bases removed from V and 7 bases from J, the gap between germline ends came to 17 bases. The CDR3 covers 14 residues. Germline CDR1 SGHVS, CDR2 FNYEAQ. CDR3 protein: CASSPGEGIGGYTF. The CDR3 DNA follows: TGTGCCAGCAGCCCAGGGGAGGGGATTGGTGGCTACACCTTC.

This clone was seen just once. This chain's CDR3 is CASSLEGSGSTDTQYF. CDR3 bases: TGTGCCAGCAGCTTAGAAGGTTCAGGGAGCACAGATACGCAGTATTTT. The chain is built from TRBV7-6 and TRBJ2-3; D possibly corresponds to TRBD1 (5 bases). Germline V CDR1 and CDR2: SGHVS, FNYEAQ. With 1 base removed from V and 0 bases from J, the gap between germline ends came to 11 bases. This CDR3 has 16 amino acids.

The rearrangement uses TRBV6-5 and TRBJ2-2, with no clear D. CDR1 and CDR2 from the germline V gene are MNHEY and SVGAGI. The CDR3 loop spans 13 amino acids. V lost 4 bases and J lost 0, with 3 bases in between. The CDR3 loop is CASSSTNTGELFF. In nucleotides, the CDR3 is TGTGCCAGCAGTTCCACGAACACCGGGGAGCTGTTTTTT.

A few counts support this clone. This chain connects TRBV7-3 to TRBJ2-5; the D is unclear. CDR3 size: 13 residues. V shed 3 bases and J shed 3 bases, with 8 bases lying between them. Germline V gene lookup returns CDR1 SGHTA and CDR2 FQGTGA. The CDR3 region has the DNA TGTGCCAGCAGCTTGGCAGTGAAAGAGACCCAGTACTTC. Its translation: CASSLAVKETQYF.

Only a few counts were recorded for this clone. J is TRBJ2-3 and V is TRBV4-1; a weak D match, TRBD2 (5 bases). The CDR3 extends over 16 amino acids. CDR1 is MGHRA and CDR2 is YSYEKL in the germline V gene. V was cut by 0 bases and J by 2 bases, with 12 bases left in between. The CDR3 DNA sequence: TGCGCCAGCAGCCAAGACCCCCGGGGAAACACAGATACGCAGTATTTT. It is translated as CASSQDPRGNTDTQYF.

J is TRBJ2-3 and V is TRBV4-1, with a weak D call TRBD1 (6 bases). V gave up 0 bases and J gave up 0 bases, with 10 bases separating them. The CDR3 runs to 16 residues. CDR1 is MGHRA and CDR2 is YSYEKL in the germline V gene. In DNA, the CDR3 is TGCGCCAGCAGCCAAGATGGGACATTTAGCACAGATACGCAGTATTTT. Its translation: CASSQDGTFSTDTQYF.

The rearrangement links TRBV11-1 to TRBJ1-1; D is uncertain. Germline V gene sequence: CDR1 SGHAT, CDR2 FQDESV (reference sequence). Trimming shortened V by 0 bases and J by 5 bases, and 7 bases separated the two germline ends. The CDR3 is made up of 13 amino acids. CDR3 in DNA: TGTGCCAGCAGCTTAGCGAGCGGAACTGAAGCTTTCTTT. It encodes CASSLASGTEAFF.

The chain carries TRBV10-3 and TRBJ2-1, with 7 positions matching TRBD2. Germline values: CDR1 ENHRY, CDR2 SYGVKD. This CDR3 has 14 amino acids. The V and J ends lost 8 bases and 0 bases, in that order; junction bases with no gene match: 4. The CDR3 protein is CAIASGRSYNEQFF. DNA of the CDR3: TGTGCCATCGCTAGCGGACGCTCCTACAATGAGCAGTTCTTC.

The table lists this clone with a few counts. The chain joins TRBV6-4 to TRBJ2-3; D is perhaps TRBD2 (5 bases). The length of the CDR3 is 13 residues. V shed 3 bases and J shed 3 bases, with 7 bases lying between them. Per germline, CDR1 MRHNA and CDR2 SNTAGT. The CDR3 DNA reads TGTGCCAGCAGTGAGAGGGAGACAGATACGCAGTATTTT. Its protein product is CASSERETDTQYF.

The rearrangement links TRBV5-5 to TRBJ1-3; D is perhaps TRBD1 (6 bases). Germline loops: CDR1 SGHKS, CDR2 YYEKEE (reference sequence). The CDR3 extends over 14 amino acids. V shed 0 bases and J shed 2 bases, with 6 bases lying between them. CDR3 nucleotides: TGTGCCAGCAGCTTGGCAGGGGCTGGAAACACCATATATTTT. Amino acid sequence: CASSLAGAGNTIYF.

CDR3 in DNA: TGTGCCAGCAGTTTCCCCGACAGGGAAGCTTTCTTT. It specifies CASSFPDREAFF. The V call is TRBV6-6, the J call TRBJ1-1, with a tentative D call TRBD1 (6 bases). This CDR3 spans 12 amino acids. V was shortened by 4 bases and J by 8 bases, with 11 bases between the two germline ends. Germline V gives CDR1 MNHNY, CDR2 SVGAGI (reference sequence).

The rearrangement links TRBV6-5 to TRBJ2-7, with 10 positions matching TRBD1. The CDR3 runs 15 residues. Germline trimming cut 1 base from V and 4 bases from J; bases unmatched to any gene: 4. CDR1 and CDR2 (germline): MNHEY, SVGAGI. The CDR3 spells CASSYWDRGEYEQYF. The CDR3 DNA reads as TGTGCCAGCAGTTACTGGGACAGGGGAGAATACGAGCAGTACTTC.

The V call is TRBV6-6, the J call TRBJ1-2; weak D call: TRBD1 (6 bases). V was cut by 6 bases and J by 3 bases, with 14 bases left in between. Germline V gene data show CDR1 as MNHNY and CDR2 as SVGAGI (reference sequence). The CDR3 consists of 14 residues. The CDR3, as DNA: TGTGCCAGCAGACCCCAGGGGCGCGACTATGGCTACACCTTC. Encoded protein: CASRPQGRDYGYTF.

CDR3 region: CASSVEGRETQYF. Here the CDR3 DNA reads TGTGCCAGCAGCGTTGAGGGGCGAGAGACCCAGTACTTC. The rearrangement links TRBV9 to TRBJ2-5, with D perhaps assigned TRBD1 or TRBD2 (5 bases each). The germline V gene has CDR1 SGDLS and CDR2 YYNGEE. CDR3 length equals 13 residues. Trimming left V 2 bases short and J 4 bases short, with 9 bases between. The full variable domain, in which reference TRBV9 and TRBJ2-5 provide the parts outside the CDR3, is DSGVTQTPKHLITATGQRVTLRCSPRSGDLSVYWYQQSLDQGLQFLIQYYNGEERAKGNILERFSAQQFPDLHSELNLSSLELGDSALYFCASSVEGRETQYFGPGTRLLVL.

In this sample, this clone turned up a few times. The rearrangement links TRBV7-6 to TRBJ1-3; D is ambiguous. With 2 bases removed from V and 0 bases from J, the gap between germline ends came to 11 bases. CDR1 is SGHVS, CDR2 FNYEAQ, per germline. The CDR3 covers 16 residues. CDR3 bases: TGTGCCAGCAGCTTACGGTCGGAGGGCTCTGGAAACACCATATATTTT. Its protein product is CASSLRSEGSGNTIYF.

This clone was seen once. The rearrangement joins TRBV6-5 to TRBJ2-5; no reliable D call. Germline V gene data show CDR1 as MNHEY and CDR2 as SVGAGI. Trimming left V 8 bases short and J 9 bases short, with 10 bases between. The CDR3 runs to 10 residues. The chain's CDR3 is CASSESAQYF. For the CDR3, the DNA is TGTGCCAGCTCAGAGAGCGCCCAGTACTTC.

The chain is built from TRBV7-2 and TRBJ2-7; D remains unclear. The CDR3 contains 11 residues. V was cut by 1 base and J by 11 bases, with 9 bases left in between. In germline, CDR1 is SGHTA, CDR2 FQGNSA. The CDR3 DNA sequence: TGTGCCAGCAGCTTAGACGCCATAAAGTACTTC. Its protein is CASSLDAIKYF. Together with reference TRBV7-2 and TRBJ2-7, the CDR3 gives the full variable domain: GAGVSQSPSNKVTEKGKDVELRCDPISGHTALYWYRQSLGQGLEFLIYFQGNSAPDKSGLPSDRFSAERTGGSVSTLTIQRTQQEDSAVYLCASSLDAIKYFGPGTRLTVT.

The V and J genes are TRBV7-9 and TRBJ1-5; 9 nucleotides agree with TRBD1. The J segment lost 4 bases and the V segment lost 5 bases, leaving 3 bases of the junction unmatched. CDR1 is SEHNR, CDR2 FQNEAQ, per germline (reference sequence). This CDR3 spans 14 amino acids. The CDR3 coding sequence is TGTGCCAGCAGCCAGGACAGGGGAAATCAGCCCCAGCATTTT. This translates into CASSQDRGNQPQHF.

The chain joins TRBV5-4 to TRBJ2-1; D possibly corresponds to TRBD2 (6 bases). There are 13 residues in the CDR3. Germline lookup yields CDR1 SGHNT and CDR2 YYREEE (reference sequence). Trimming pared 2 bases from V and 6 bases from J, leaving 9 bases between. The CDR3 DNA reads TGTGCCAGCAGCTTTTACGGGGGCAATGAGCAGTTCTTC. Translating it yields CASSFYGGNEQFF.

V gene TRBV2 combines with J gene TRBJ2-3, with D unclear. In germline, CDR1 is SNHLY, CDR2 FYNNEI. CDR3 length: 12 amino acids. Deletions cut 4 bases from V and 0 bases from J, with 2 bases between. DNA of the CDR3: TGTGCCAGCAGTGGTAGCACAGATACGCAGTATTTT. Translating gives CASSGSTDTQYF.